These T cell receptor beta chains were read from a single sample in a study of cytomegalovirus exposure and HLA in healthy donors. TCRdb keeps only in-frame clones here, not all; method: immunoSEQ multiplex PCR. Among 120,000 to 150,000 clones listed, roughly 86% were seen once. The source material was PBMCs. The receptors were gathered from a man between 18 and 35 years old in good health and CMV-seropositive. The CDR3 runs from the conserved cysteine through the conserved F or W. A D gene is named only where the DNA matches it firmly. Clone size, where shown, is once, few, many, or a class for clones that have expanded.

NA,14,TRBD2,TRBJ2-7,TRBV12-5,TGTGCTAGTGGTAACGGTGCGGGAGGGAGCGAGCAGTACTTC,CASGNGAGGSEQYF
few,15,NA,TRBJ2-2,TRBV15,TGTGCCACCAGCAGAGAGGCGGGTAGGACCGGGGAGCTGTTTTTT,CATSREAGRTGELFF
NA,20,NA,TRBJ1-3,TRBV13,TGTGCCAGCAGCCTCCACCCGATTGGGGGGACCATACTCTCTGGAAACACCATATATTTT,CASSLHPIGGTILSGNTIYF
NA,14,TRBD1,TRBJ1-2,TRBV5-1,TGCGCCAGCAGCGGAGGACAGGGCGAGTCTGGCTACACCTTC,CASSGGQGESGYTF
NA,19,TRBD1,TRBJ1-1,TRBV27,TGTGCCAGCAGCAACCACCGGGACAGGGGGCTGAGGATGAACACTGAAGCTTTCTTT,CASSNHRDRGLRMNTEAFF
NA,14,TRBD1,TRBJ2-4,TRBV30,TGTGCCTGGAGTGGGGCAGGGGGATCAAGTATTCAGTACTTC,CAWSGAGGSSIQYF
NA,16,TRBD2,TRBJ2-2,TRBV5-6,TGTGCCAGCAGCCGGGGACTAGCGGGAATCACCGGGGAGCTGTTTTTT,CASSRGLAGITGELFF
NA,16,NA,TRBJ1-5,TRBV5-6,TGTGCCAGCAGCGCACTTCAGGGACATAGCAATCAACCCCAGCATTTT,CASSALQGHSNQPQHF
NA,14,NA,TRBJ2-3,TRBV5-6,TGTGCCAGCAGCTTCCGCGGGGTCACAGATACGCAGTATTTT,CASSFRGVTDTQYF
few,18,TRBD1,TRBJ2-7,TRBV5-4,TGTGCCAGCAGCCCCCCCTACCTGACAGGGGCCCCCTCCTACGAGCAGTACTTC,CASSPPYLTGAPSYEQYF
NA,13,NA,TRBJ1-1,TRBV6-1,TGTGCCAGCCACGGACTCATGAACACTGAAGCTTTCTTT,CASHGLMNTEAFF
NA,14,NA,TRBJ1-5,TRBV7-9,TGTGCCAGCCCCACGGGGGGGGTTGATCAGCCCCAGCATTTT,CASPTGGVDQPQHF
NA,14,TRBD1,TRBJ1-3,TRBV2,TGTGCCAGCCTAGACAGGGGTCGAGGAAACACCATATATTTT,CASLDRGRGNTIYF
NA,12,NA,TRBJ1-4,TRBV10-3,TGTGCCATTGGCCCAGGGCTCGAAAAACTGTTTTTT,CAIGPGLEKLFF
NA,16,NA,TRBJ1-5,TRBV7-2,TGTGCCAGCAGCTCCTACAGGAACGGAGGCAATCAGCCCCAGCATTTT,CASSSYRNGGNQPQHF
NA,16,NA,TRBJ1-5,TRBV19,TGTGCCAGTAGTCCGGGGATCTTTTATAGCAATCAGCCCCAGCATTTT,CASSPGIFYSNQPQHF
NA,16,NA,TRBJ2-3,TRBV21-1,TGTGCCAGCAGCATACGACTAGCGGGCCTCACAGATACGCAGTATTTT,CASSIRLAGLTDTQYF
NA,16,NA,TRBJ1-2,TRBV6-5,TGTGCCAGCAGTTCCTTAACGACAGGAGCCAACTATGGCTACACCTTC,CASSSLTTGANYGYTF
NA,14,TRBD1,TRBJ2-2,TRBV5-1,TGCGCCAGCAGCGCTACAGGGGGCACCGGGGAGCTGTTTTTT,CASSATGGTGELFF
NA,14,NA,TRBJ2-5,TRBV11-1,TGTGCCAGCAGTGACACGTTTTCGGGGGAGACCCAGTACTTC,CASSDTFSGETQYF
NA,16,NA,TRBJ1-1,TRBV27,TGTGCCAGCAGTTTTCGGGATTTAGGGCAGAACACTGAAGCTTTCTTT,CASSFRDLGQNTEAFF
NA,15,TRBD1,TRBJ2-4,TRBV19,TGTGCCAGTAGTACCCGGAGGGACAGGAGGTATATTCAGTACTTC,CASSTRRDRRYIQYF
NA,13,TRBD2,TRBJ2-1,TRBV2,TGTGCCAGCAAAGCGGGAGGGATCAATGAGCAGTTCTTC,CASKAGGINEQFF
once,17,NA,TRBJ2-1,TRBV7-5,TGTGTCAGAAGCCCCGAGGCTAGCGGGACTGTAAACAATGAGCAGTTCTTC,CVRSPEASGTVNNEQFF
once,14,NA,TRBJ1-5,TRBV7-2,TGTGCCAGCAGCTTAGCCGTCAACGCGTTTCTCCAGCATTTT,CASSLAVNAFLQHF
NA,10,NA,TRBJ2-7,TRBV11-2,TGTGCCAGCTCTTCCTACGAGCAGTACTTC,CASSSYEQYF
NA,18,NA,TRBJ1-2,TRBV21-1,TGTGCCAGCAGCAAAGAATCGAGACAGGGGGCCTCCGGGTATGGCTACACCTTC,CASSKESRQGASGYGYTF
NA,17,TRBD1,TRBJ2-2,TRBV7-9,TGTGCCAGCAGGCCGGAAGGACAGGGGGGGAACACCGGGGAGCTGTTTTTT,CASRPEGQGGNTGELFF
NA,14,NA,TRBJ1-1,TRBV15,TGTGCCACCAGCAGAGTAGACAGTACATCTGAAGCTTTCTTT,CATSRVDSTSEAFF
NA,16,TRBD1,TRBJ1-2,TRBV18,TGTGCCAGCTCCATGACAGGGGCCCCAGAAAAGTATGGCTACACCTTC,CASSMTGAPEKYGYTF
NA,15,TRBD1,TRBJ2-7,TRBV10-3,TGTGCCATCAGTGTCTCGGGACAGGTTTCCTACGAGCAGTACTTC,CAISVSGQVSYEQYF
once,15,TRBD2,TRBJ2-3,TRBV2,TGTGCCAGCAGTTTGCGGGGGGGCGGTTCAGATACGCAGTATTTT,CASSLRGGGSDTQYF
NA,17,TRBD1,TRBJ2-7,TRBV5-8,TGTGCCAGCAGCTTGCATTCAGGACAGGGTTGGGGCTACGAGCAGTACTTC,CASSLHSGQGWGYEQYF
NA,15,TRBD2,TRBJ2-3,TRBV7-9,TGTGCCAGCAGGCCGGGAGGTCCCTTCACAGATACGCAGTATTTT,CASRPGGPFTDTQYF
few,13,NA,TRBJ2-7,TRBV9,TGTGCCAGCAGCGATGAGGTGGGAGTCGAGCAGTACTTC,CASSDEVGVEQYF
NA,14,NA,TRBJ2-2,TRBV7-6,TGTGCCAGCAGCATCGCCACAGGGCAAACGGAGCTGTTTTTT,CASSIATGQTELFF
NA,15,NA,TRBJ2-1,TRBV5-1,TGCGCCAGCAGCGTTGTCCCAGGGGACTACAATGAGCAGTTCTTC,CASSVVPGDYNEQFF
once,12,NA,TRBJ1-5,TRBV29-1,TGCAGCACACAATACGGCAATCAGCCCCAGCATTTT,CSTQYGNQPQHF
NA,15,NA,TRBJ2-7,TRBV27,TGTGCCAGCACCACCCTTGGCGGGGCCTCCTACGAGCAGTACTTC,CASTTLGGASYEQYF
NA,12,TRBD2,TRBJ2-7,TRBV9,TGTGCCAGCAGCGTAGGGGAGGGCGAGCAGTACTTC,CASSVGEGEQYF
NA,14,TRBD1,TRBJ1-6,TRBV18,TGTGCCAGCTCACCGGGGACAGGGGACAGGGTCCTCCACTTT,CASSPGTGDRVLHF
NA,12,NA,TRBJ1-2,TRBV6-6,TGTGCCAGCAAACAGGGTGACTATGGCTACACCTTC,CASKQGDYGYTF